Sequencing of this T cell receptor (beta chain) was carried out in a study of cytomegalovirus exposure and HLA in healthy donors. As for the study in general: A subsequent analysis stated that the 100 to 150 validation repertoires were run on the same platform as the 550 to 750 first-cohort repertoires. Study-wide results and caveats: The dataset shows that most TCR sequences were rare, while some public TCRs occurred in many donors.

Libraries were prepared by immunoSEQ multiplex PCR; TCRdb keeps only in-frame clonotypes and omits some of them. The sample has 120,000 or so clones; around nine tenths are singletons. There are 14 residues in the CDR3. Deletions cut 5 bases from V and 0 bases from J, with 7 bases between. The germline V gene has CDR1 SEHNR and CDR2 FQNEAQ (reference sequence). This clone appeared a single time. Antigen: not known. The sequencing sample was made of PBMCs. This clonotype was obtained from a woman in her late teens or twenties in good health and CMV-seronegative. The chain has TRBV7-9 and TRBJ1-4; TRBD1 is a possible D gene (6 bases). This CDR3 is CASSTGSTNEKLFF. The DNA of the CDR3 is TGTGCCAGCAGCACAGGGTCAACTAATGAAAAACTGTTTTTT.